Sequencing of this TCR beta chain was carried out in a study of molecular identifiers for immune sequencing clone quantification. Study-wide points: Clones above 20 RNA copies contained over 99% of effector molecules and under 1% of naive molecules. Shared barcodes on identical TCR molecules could underestimate the sizes of highly expanded clones.

There are many counts of this clonotype. The target antigen is unknown. TCRdb used MiXCR to reprocess the PCR reads, holding one entry per CDR3 protein. Among hundreds of thousands of distinct CDR3 sequences listed, around 25% were seen once. This CDR3 region has 14 residues. V lost 4 bases to trimming and J lost 5 bases, with 16 bases between them. Germline CDR1 SGHRS, CDR2 YFSETQ. Sorted naive CD8 T cells were those defined as CD8+CD4-CCR7+CD45RA+. The V and J genes are TRBV5-1 and TRBJ2-7, with D tentatively TRBD2 (5 bases). This TCR derives from a human donor in good health. Some libraries in this study had Jurkat cell RNA spiked in. The sample taken for sequencing was naive CD8+ T cells from blood, with Jurkat cell RNA spiked in. As to subset: FACS-sorted CD8+CD4-CCR7+CD45RA+ naive T cells. CDR3 sequence: CASSGLADIDEQYF. CDR3 coding DNA: TGCGCCAGCAGCGGGCTAGCAGATATCGACGAGCAGTACTTC.